This T cell receptor beta chain was captured in a study of T cells in Graves' hyperthyroidism and ophthalmopathy. Study-wide results and limits: Blood shared most expanded thyroid clonotypes above 0.001. Stable hyperthyroidism was separated from ophthalmopathy by a model based on 13 V-J features.

This clonotype was seen a handful of times. Its antigen is unidentified. Across 18 months, stable Graves' hyperthyroidism was marked by no progression to ophthalmopathy. Hyperthyroidism in the patients, aged 18 to 65, was newly diagnosed and under 2 months in duration. Germline CDR1 and CDR2: SNHLY and FYNNEI. V was pared by 7 bases and J by 0 bases, with 17 bases between. The CDR3 has 16 amino acids. RNA transcripts yielded amplified TCR beta CDR3 regions. TCR CDR3 underwent first-round RT-PCR with the HTBI primer set. One entry per CDR3 protein results from TCRdb running MiXCR on the multiplex PCR reads. The profile shows under 350,000 distinct CDR3 sequences, about 18% of them singletons.

The sample consisted of blood. The origin of this receptor is a woman in her forties or fifties with Graves' hyperthyroidism. The V call is TRBV2, the J call TRBJ2-3; D may be TRBD2 (5 bases). The CDR3 DNA follows: TGTGCCAGCAACCCGGGCGGGCTGACTAGCACAGATACGCAGTATTTT. Its protein product is CASNPGGLTSTDTQYF.